Detailed here is one T cell receptor (beta chain). These data come from a study of CD8 T cells in Susac syndrome. Sequencing of TCR beta was performed on blood CD8+ and CD4+ T cells. TEMRA cells were FACS-enriched and CD8+ and CD4+ T cells negatively isolated. The ends were cut back, 0 bases at V and 0 bases at J, with 10 bases in the middle. This CDR3 is built from 15 residues. CDR1 and CDR2 (germline): DFQATT, SNEGSKA (reference sequence). The authors reverse transcribed about 0.45 to 1 ug RNA with random hexamers. Amplification of TCR beta CDR3 was carried out by immunoSEQ multiplex PCR, which covered 54 Vbeta and 13 Jbeta segments. TCRdb itself ran the immunoSEQ multiplex PCR reads through MiXCR, one entry per CDR3 protein. Of 300,000 or so distinct CDR3 sequences detected, 92% appear once; the ten largest clones hold 0.065%.

This sequence originates from a human donor with multiple sclerosis. The chain employs TRBV20-1 and TRBJ2-3; D gene ambiguous. Sequencing input: CD4+ T cells from PBMCs. The CDR3 here is CSAREGASSTDTQYF. The CDR3 nucleotides read TGCAGTGCTAGAGAGGGCGCGTCTAGCACAGATACGCAGTATTTT.